This T cell receptor (beta chain) emerged from a study of cytotoxic CD8 clonotypes in ibrutinib-treated CLL. Notes on the study in general: The public clonotypes identified were infrequent and showed contraction or stability on treatment.

Generated by immunoSEQ multiplex PCR, the TCRdb table keeps only in-frame clones and is missing some. Of a few hundred thousand clones listed, 70% are singletons. Germline CDR1 and CDR2: SGHAT and FQNNGV. Trimming removed 3 bases at V and 7 bases at J, with 13 bases between. The CDR3 contains 14 residues. Of note for this clone: Antigen unknown.

The chain employs TRBV11-2 and TRBJ2-1; either TRBD1 or TRBD2 may fit D (5 bases each). Sample: PBMCs, taken after 24 months of ibrutinib treatment. This receptor was obtained from a human donor with chronic lymphocytic leukemia. CDR3 amino acids: CASSLEREGNEQFF. The CDR3 DNA reads as TGTGCCAGCAGCTTGGAAAGAGAGGGGAATGAGCAGTTCTTC.